Only a few counts were recorded for the clone carrying this TCR beta chain. Its target is not known. This sample is drawn from a study of response to subunit inactivated influenza vaccine. Study outcomes and limitations: Only a handful of new T cells, the authors suggested, are recruited with each seasonal influenza vaccination.

TCRdb re-called the RT-PCR reads with MiXCR, one entry per CDR3 protein. Of roughly 630,000 distinct CDR3 sequences in the sample, 12% to 15% were seen once. The CDR3 runs to 18 residues. From germline, CDR1 is SNHLY and CDR2 FYNNEI. With 6 bases clipped from V and 4 bases from J, the junction kept 13 bases outside the gene matches. The origin of this receptor is a man aged 50 to 59 who received an inactivated influenza vaccine. The sample was PBMCs from blood, taken around 14 days before vaccination. The chain uses TRBV2 and TRBJ2-3; TRBD2 matches 13 bases. CDR3 residues: CASSQNPTSGRAPDTQYF. In nucleotides, the CDR3 is TGTGCCAGCAGCCAAAACCCTACTAGCGGGAGGGCCCCAGATACGCAGTATTTT.